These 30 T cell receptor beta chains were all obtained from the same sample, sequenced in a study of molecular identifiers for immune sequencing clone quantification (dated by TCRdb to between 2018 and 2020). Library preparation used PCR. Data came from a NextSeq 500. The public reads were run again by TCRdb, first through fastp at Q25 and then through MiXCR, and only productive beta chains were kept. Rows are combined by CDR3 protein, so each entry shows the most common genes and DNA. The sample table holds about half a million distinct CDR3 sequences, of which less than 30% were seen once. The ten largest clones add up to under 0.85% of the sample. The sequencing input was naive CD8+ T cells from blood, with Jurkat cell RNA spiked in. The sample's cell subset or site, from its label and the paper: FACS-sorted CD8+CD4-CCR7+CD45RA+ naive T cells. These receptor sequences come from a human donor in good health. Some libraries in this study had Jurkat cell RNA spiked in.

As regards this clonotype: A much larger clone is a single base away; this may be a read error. Here the CDR3 DNA reads TGTGCCAGCAGTCCAGGACCAGCGGGAGTTGGGGATACGCAGTATTTT. It codes for CASSPGPAGVGDTQYF. The chain recombines TRBV28 with TRBJ2-3, with 8 bases matching TRBD2. Germline V gene data show CDR1 as MDHEN and CDR2 as SYDVKM. The CDR3 spans 16 residues. The V segment lost 5 bases and the J segment 6 bases; nucleotides outside the gene matches: 13.

The CDR3 region has the DNA TGTGCCAGCAGCCATCCGGGGTCGTGGGGAAACACCATATATTTT. This codes for CASSHPGSWGNTIYF. The chain is built from TRBV13 and TRBJ1-3; D is ambiguous. Germline V gives CDR1 PRHDT, CDR2 FYEKMQ (reference sequence). The CDR3 contains 15 residues. The V end lost 5 bases, the J end lost 4 bases, and 15 bases lay between the germline ends.

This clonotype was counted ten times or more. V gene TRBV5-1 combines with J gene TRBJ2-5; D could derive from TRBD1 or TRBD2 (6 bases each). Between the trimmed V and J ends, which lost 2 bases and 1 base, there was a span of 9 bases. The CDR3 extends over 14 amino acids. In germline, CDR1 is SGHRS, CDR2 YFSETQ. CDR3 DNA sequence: TGCGCCAGCAGCTTCGGGGGCGGCCAAGAGACCCAGTACTTC. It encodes CASSFGGGQETQYF.

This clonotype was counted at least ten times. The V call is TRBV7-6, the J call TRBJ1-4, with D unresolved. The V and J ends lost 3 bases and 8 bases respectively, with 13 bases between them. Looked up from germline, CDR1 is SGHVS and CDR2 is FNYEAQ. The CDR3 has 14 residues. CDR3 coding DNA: TGTGCCAGCAGCTTGGGGATCTTGGGGGAAAAACTGTTTTTT. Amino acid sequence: CASSLGILGEKLFF.

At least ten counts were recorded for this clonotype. As DNA, the CDR3 is TGTGCCAGCAGTTTGAGGACTACAGATACGCAGTATTTT. Its translation: CASSLRTTDTQYF. This chain joins TRBV12-3 or TRBV12-4 and TRBJ2-3; tentatively, D is TRBD2 (5 bases). Trimming removed 3 bases at V and 3 bases at J, with 7 bases between. The CDR3 covers 13 residues.

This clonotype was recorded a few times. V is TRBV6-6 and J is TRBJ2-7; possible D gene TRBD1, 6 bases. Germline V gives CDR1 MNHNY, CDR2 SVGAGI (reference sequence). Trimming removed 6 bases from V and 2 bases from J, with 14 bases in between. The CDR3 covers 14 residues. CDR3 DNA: TGTGCCAGCAGACCGGGACAATTAACCTACGAGCAGTACTTC. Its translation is CASRPGQLTYEQYF.

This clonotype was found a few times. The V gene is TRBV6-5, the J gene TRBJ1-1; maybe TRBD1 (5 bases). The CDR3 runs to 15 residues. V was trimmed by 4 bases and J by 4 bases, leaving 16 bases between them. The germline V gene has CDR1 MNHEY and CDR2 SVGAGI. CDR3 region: CASSSLGAASTEAFF. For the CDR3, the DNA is TGTGCCAGCAGTTCTCTAGGGGCAGCGAGCACTGAAGCTTTCTTT.

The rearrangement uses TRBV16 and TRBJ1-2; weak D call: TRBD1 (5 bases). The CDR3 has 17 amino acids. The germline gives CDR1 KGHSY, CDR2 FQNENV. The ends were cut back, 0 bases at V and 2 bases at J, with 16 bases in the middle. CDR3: CASSQSGAQAKNYGYTF. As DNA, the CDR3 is TGTGCCAGCAGCCAATCAGGAGCACAGGCCAAGAACTATGGCTACACCTTC. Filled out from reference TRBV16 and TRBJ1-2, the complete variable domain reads GEEVAQTPKHLVRGEGQKAKLYCAPIKGHSYVFWYQQVLKNEFKFLISFQNENVFDETGMPKERFSAKCLPNSPCSLEIQATKLEDSAVYFCASSQSGAQAKNYGYTFGSGTRLTVV.

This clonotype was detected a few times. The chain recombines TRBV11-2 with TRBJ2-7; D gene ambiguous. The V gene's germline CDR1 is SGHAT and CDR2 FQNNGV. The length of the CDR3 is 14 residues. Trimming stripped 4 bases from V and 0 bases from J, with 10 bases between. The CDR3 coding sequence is TGTGCCAGCAGCTCACCCATGAGCTCCTACGAGCAGTACTTC. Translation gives CASSSPMSSYEQYF.

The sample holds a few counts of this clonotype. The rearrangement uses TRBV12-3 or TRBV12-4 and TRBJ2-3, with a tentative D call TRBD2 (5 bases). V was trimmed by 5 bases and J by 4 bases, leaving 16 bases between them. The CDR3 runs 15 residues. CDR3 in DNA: TGTGCCAGCAGTACCACGGGATTCGAGGCAGATACGCAGTATTTT. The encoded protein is CASSTTGFEADTQYF.

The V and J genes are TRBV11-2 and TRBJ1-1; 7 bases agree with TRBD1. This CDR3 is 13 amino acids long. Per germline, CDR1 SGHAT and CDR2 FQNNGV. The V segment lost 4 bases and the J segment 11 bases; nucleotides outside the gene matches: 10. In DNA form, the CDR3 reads TGTGCCAGCAGCTCCTGGGACAGCCGATCTGCTTTCTTT. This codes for CASSSWDSRSAFF.

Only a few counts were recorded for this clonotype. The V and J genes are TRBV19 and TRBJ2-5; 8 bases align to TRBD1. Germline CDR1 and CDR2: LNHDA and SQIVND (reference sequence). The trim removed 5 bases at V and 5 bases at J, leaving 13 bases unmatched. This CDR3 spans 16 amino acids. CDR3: CASSVGARGLEETQYF. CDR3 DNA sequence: TGTGCCAGTAGTGTCGGGGCCAGGGGGCTGGAGGAGACCCAGTACTTC.

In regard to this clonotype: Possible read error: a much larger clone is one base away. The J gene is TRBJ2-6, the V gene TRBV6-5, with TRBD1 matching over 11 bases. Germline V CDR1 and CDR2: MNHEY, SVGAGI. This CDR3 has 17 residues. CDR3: CDSSYGTGGGGANVLTF. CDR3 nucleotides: TGTGACAGCAGTTACGGGACAGGGGGTGGTGGGGCCAACGTCCTGACTTTC.

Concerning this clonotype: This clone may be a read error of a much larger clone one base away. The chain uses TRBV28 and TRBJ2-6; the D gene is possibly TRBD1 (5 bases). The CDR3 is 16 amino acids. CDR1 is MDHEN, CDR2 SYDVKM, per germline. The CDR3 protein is CASSLPWGSGADVLTF. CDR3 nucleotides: TGTGCCAGCAGTTTACCCTGGGGCTCTGGGGCCGACGTCCTGACTTTC.

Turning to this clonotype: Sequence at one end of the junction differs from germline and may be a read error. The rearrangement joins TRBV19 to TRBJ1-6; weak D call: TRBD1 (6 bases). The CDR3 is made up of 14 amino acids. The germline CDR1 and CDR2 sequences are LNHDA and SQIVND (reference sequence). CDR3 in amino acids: CASSWGTNNSPLRF. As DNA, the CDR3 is TGTGCCAGTAGTTGGGGGACAAATAATTCACCCCTCCGCTTT.

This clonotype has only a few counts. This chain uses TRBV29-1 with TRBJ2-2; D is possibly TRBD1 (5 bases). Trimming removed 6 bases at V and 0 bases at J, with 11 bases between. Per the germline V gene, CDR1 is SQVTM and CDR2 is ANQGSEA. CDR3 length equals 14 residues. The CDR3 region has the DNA TGCAGCGTCTTGACAGCAGCGAACACCGGGGAGCTGTTTTTT. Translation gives CSVLTAANTGELFF.

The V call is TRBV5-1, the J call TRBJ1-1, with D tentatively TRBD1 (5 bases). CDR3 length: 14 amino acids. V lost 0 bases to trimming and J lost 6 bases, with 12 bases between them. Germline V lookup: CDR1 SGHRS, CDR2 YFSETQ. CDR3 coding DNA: TGCGCCAGCAGCTTGGGTATAGGGGTAGCTGAAGCTTTCTTT. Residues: CASSLGIGVAEAFF.

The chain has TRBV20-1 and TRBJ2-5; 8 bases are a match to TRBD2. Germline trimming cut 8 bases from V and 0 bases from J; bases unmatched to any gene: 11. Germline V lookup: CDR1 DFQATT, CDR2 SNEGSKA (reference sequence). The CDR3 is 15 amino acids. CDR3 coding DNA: TGCAGTCCTTTAGTACAGCGGGAGTACCAAGAGACCCAGTACTTC. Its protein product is CSPLVQREYQETQYF.

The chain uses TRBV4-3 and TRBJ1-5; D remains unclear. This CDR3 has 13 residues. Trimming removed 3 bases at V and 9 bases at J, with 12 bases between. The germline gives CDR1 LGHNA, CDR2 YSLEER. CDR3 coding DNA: TGCGCCAGCAGCCACACCTTCGAGGGGCCCCAGCATTTT. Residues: CASSHTFEGPQHF.

The DNA of the CDR3 is TGTGCCAGCAGCTTAGCGCTAAAACAAACCTACGAGCAGTACTTC. This codes for CASSLALKQTYEQYF. This rearrangement joins TRBV7-9 to TRBJ2-7, with D uncertain. Germline V gene sequence: CDR1 SEHNR, CDR2 FQNEAQ (reference sequence). The CDR3 consists of 15 residues. Trimming shortened V by 0 bases and J by 2 bases, and 11 bases separated the two germline ends.

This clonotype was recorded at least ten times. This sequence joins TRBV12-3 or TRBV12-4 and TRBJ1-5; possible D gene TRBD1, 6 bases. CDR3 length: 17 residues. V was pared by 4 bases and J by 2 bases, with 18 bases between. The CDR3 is CASSSPGVTLGNQPQHF. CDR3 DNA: TGTGCCAGCAGTTCCCCAGGGGTCACACTAGGCAATCAGCCCCAGCATTTT.

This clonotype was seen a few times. The CDR3 spells CASSQGQYSNQPQHF. The DNA of the CDR3 is TGCGCCAGCAGCCAAGGACAGTATAGCAATCAGCCCCAGCATTTT. This chain connects TRBV4-3 to TRBJ1-5; D possibly corresponds to TRBD1 (5 bases). V was cut by 1 base and J by 0 bases, with 7 bases left in between. The CDR3 length is 15 residues. Germline V CDR1 and CDR2: LGHNA, YSLEER.

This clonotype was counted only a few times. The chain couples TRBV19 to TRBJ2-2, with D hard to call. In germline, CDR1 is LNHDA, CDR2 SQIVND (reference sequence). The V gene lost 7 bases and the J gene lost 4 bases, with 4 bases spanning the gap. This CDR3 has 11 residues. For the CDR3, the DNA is TGTGCCAGTAAAGGCACCGGGGAGCTGTTTTTT. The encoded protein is CASKGTGELFF.

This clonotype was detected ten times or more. CDR3 DNA: TGTGCCAGCAGCCGGGACGATTTGGAGGAAAAACTGTTTTTT. Its protein is CASSRDDLEEKLFF. The chain links TRBV16 to TRBJ1-4, with D possibly matching TRBD1 (5 bases). The CDR3 consists of 14 residues. Germline V gene data show CDR1 as KGHSY and CDR2 as FQNENV. V was clipped by 4 bases and J by 8 bases, with 14 bases between them. Full variable domain (rest looked up from reference TRBV16 and TRBJ1-4): GEEVAQTPKHLVRGEGQKAKLYCAPIKGHSYVFWYQQVLKNEFKFLISFQNENVFDETGMPKERFSAKCLPNSPCSLEIQATKLEDSAVYFCASSRDDLEEKLFFGSGTQLSVL.

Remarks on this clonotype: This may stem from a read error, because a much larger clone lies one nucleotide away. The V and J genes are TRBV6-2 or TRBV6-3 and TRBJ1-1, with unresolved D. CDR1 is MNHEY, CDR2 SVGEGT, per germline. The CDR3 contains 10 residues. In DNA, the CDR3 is TGTACCAGCAGCCACGGACTTACTTTCTTT. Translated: CTSSHGLTFF.

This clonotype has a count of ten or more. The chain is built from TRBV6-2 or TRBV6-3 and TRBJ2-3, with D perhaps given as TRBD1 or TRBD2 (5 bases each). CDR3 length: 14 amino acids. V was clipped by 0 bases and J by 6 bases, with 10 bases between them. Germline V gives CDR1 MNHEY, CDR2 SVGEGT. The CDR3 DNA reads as TGTGCCAGCAGTTACTCGCACTGGGGGGATACGCAGTATTTT. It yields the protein CASSYSHWGDTQYF.

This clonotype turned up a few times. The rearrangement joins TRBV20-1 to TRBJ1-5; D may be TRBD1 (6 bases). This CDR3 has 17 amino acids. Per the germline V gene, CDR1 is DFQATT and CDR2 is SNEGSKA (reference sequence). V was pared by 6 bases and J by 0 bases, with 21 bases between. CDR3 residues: CSATKPGHLYSNQPQHF. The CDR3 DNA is TGCAGTGCAACCAAGCCGGGACACCTATATAGCAATCAGCCCCAGCATTTT.

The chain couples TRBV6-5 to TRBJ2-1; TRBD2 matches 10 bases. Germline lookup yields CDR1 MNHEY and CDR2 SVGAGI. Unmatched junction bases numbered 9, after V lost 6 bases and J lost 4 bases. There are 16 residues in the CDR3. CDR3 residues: CASSPGAGGEYNEQFF. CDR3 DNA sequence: TGTGCCAGCAGCCCAGGAGCGGGGGGGGAGTACAATGAGCAGTTCTTC.

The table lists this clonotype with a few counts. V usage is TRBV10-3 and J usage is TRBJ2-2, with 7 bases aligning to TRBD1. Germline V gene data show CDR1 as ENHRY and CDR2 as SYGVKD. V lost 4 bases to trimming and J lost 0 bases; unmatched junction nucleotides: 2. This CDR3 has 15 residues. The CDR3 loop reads CAISAGTANTGELFF. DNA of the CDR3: TGTGCCATCAGTGCCGGGACAGCGAACACCGGGGAGCTGTTTTTT.

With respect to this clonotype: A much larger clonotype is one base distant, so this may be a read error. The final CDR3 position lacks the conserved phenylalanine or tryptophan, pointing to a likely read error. CDR3 nucleotides: TGCGCCAGCAGCCAGCCGGGACAGGGGACCGAGCAGTACTCC. Amino acids: CASSQPGQGTEQYS. The rearrangement uses TRBV11-2 and TRBJ2-7, with 10 bases matching TRBD1. The CDR3 covers 14 residues. Germline loops: CDR1 SGHAT, CDR2 FQNNGV.